What follows are 17 T cell receptor beta chains derived from one specimen sequenced in a study of early T cells in non-severe SARS-CoV-2 infection. In TCRdb, the 5' RACE reads were re-called with MiXCR into one record per CDR3 protein. The table lists 50,000 or so distinct CDR3 sequences, over 9.5% of them singletons, with around 9.9% in the top ten. Input material: whole blood. The receptor source for this set is an adult who was a healthcare worker with PCR-confirmed SARS-CoV-2 infection or an uninfected control (not recorded which).

This clonotype was picked up many times. The chain carries TRBV12-3 or TRBV12-4 and TRBJ2-3; 8 bases fit TRBD2. The CDR3 is 15 residues long. J gave up 2 bases and V 4 bases, and 5 bases lay outside the gene matches. CDR3 in DNA: TGTGCCAGCAGTTCGCGGGGGGTCAACACAGATACGCAGTATTTT. It translates to CASSSRGVNTDTQYF.

This clonotype was observed a handful of times. The V call is TRBV15, the J call TRBJ2-5; D unclear. Germline V gene sequence: CDR1 LNHNV, CDR2 YYDKDF (reference sequence). The CDR3 contains 17 residues. V lost 3 bases and J lost 1, with 18 bases in between. The CDR3 DNA sequence: TGTGCCACCAGCAGTGGGGTGGTTTCCACCTCCCAAGAGACCCAGTACTTC. It translates to CATSSGVVSTSQETQYF.

The rearrangement uses TRBV5-6 and TRBJ2-2; the D is unclear. Per germline, CDR1 SGHDT and CDR2 YYEEEE. The CDR3 totals 16 residues. V was trimmed by 4 bases and J by 4 bases, leaving 17 bases between them. CDR3 in DNA: TGTGCCAGCAGCCAACCCCCACGGTCGATCACCGGGGAGCTGTTTTTT. Translation gives CASSQPPRSITGELFF.

This clonotype was seen ten or more times. The chain combines TRBV5-1 with TRBJ1-6; no clear D gene. This CDR3 region has 14 residues. Per the germline V gene, CDR1 is SGHRS and CDR2 is YFSETQ. V lost 3 bases and J lost 14, with 18 bases in between. CDR3 sequence: CASSYMTRAETLHF. CDR3 coding DNA: TGCGCCAGCAGCTACATGACAAGGGCAGAGACCCTCCACTTT.

The chain couples TRBV20-1 to TRBJ2-1; D ambiguous. The CDR3 runs to 14 residues. V lost 6 bases and J 7 bases, leaving 19 bases between the germline ends. Germline CDR1 DFQATT, CDR2 SNEGSKA (reference sequence). The CDR3 DNA follows: TGCAGTGCCCCGGGTTTCCGGCGGAAGAATGAGCAGTTCTTC. This gives the protein CSAPGFRRKNEQFF.

This clonotype was counted ten times or more. This chain links TRBV7-9 with TRBJ1-1; 7 nucleotides line up with TRBD1. CDR1 and CDR2 (germline): SEHNR, FQNEAQ (reference sequence). The CDR3 extends over 15 amino acids. J lost 2 bases, V lost 1 base, and 4 bases had no gene match. CDR3 sequence reads: CASSLGTGANTEAFF. DNA of the CDR3: TGTGCCAGCAGCTTAGGTACAGGGGCTAACACTGAAGCTTTCTTT.

Here the CDR3 reads CASSVVPESTTEAFF. In DNA, the CDR3 is TGTGCCAGCAGCGTAGTACCGGAGTCTACCACTGAAGCTTTCTTT. The chain joins TRBV9 to TRBJ1-1; D not resolved. Trimming cost V 0 bases and J 4 bases, with 13 bases left between them. CDR1 SGDLS and CDR2 YYNGEE come from the germline V gene. The CDR3 spans 15 residues.

This clonotype came up many times. J is TRBJ2-2 and V is TRBV27; D might be TRBD2 (6 bases). V gave up 3 bases and J gave up 10 bases, with 15 bases separating them. Germline CDR1 and CDR2: MNHEY and SMNVEV (reference sequence). This CDR3 has 14 residues. CDR3 coding DNA: TGTGCCAGCAGTTTGTATAGGGACTTCGAGGAGCTGTTTTTT. Amino acids: CASSLYRDFEELFF.

In its sample, this clonotype was seen many times. The chain joins TRBV3-1 to TRBJ2-2; perhaps TRBD1 as D (6 bases). The germline V and J ends were trimmed by 1 base and 4 bases, with 10 bases remaining between them. CDR1 LGHDT and CDR2 YNNKEL come from the germline V gene (reference sequence). CDR3 size: 15 residues. CDR3 coding DNA: TGTGCCAGCAGCCAAGGGCAGGGGACCACCGGGGAGCTGTTTTTT. As protein: CASSQGQGTTGELFF.

At least ten counts were recorded for this clonotype. The chain combines TRBV19 with TRBJ1-4; 7 nucleotides agree with TRBD1. The CDR3 sequence is 13 residues long. J gave up 5 bases and V 5 bases, and 2 bases lay outside the gene matches. Germline V gives CDR1 LNHDA, CDR2 SQIVND (reference sequence). The CDR3 loop is CASSEGQNEKLFF. In nucleotides, the CDR3 is TGTGCCAGTAGTGAGGGACAGAATGAAAAACTGTTTTTT. The variable domain in full, with the rest retrieved from reference TRBV19 and TRBJ1-4, is DGGITQSPKYLFRKEGQNVTLSCEQNLNHDAMYWYRQDPGQGLRLIYYSQIVNDFQKGDIAEGYSVSREKKESFPLTVTSAQKNPTAFYLCASSEGQNEKLFFGSGTQLSVL.

The chain recombines TRBV27 with TRBJ1-2, with D maybe TRBD1 (5 bases). With 6 bases removed from V and 8 bases from J, the gap between germline ends came to 16 bases. The CDR3 runs to 13 residues. Germline CDR1 and CDR2: MNHEY and SMNVEV (reference sequence). CDR3 sequence reads: CASSFRPGLGYTF. The CDR3 DNA reads TGTGCCAGCAGCTTCCGGCCGGGGCTCGGCTACACCTTC.

This clonotype has more than one count but fewer than ten. The chain joins TRBV29-1 to TRBJ1-1; 7 nucleotides agree with TRBD1. CDR3 length: 13 residues. V gave up 7 bases and J gave up 0 bases; unmatched junction bases: 5. Germline CDR1 reads SQVTM; CDR2 reads ANQGSEA. The CDR3 coding sequence is TGCAGCGCCCGACAGGGCCTGAACACTGAAGCTTTCTTT. It codes for CSARQGLNTEAFF.

The chain carries TRBV4-1 and TRBJ1-4; 7 bases align to TRBD1. Trimming at V came to 4 bases and at J to 1 base, leaving 6 bases not matched to a gene. The germline gives CDR1 MGHRA, CDR2 YSYEKL. There are 16 residues in the CDR3. The CDR3 nucleotides read TGCGCCAGCAGCCCAGGGTCAGGGGGAACTAATGAAAAACTGTTTTTT. Translation: CASSPGSGGTNEKLFF.

J is TRBJ2-3 and V is TRBV11-2; tentatively, D is TRBD1 (6 bases). This CDR3 region has 13 residues. Trimming pared 4 bases from V and 4 bases from J, leaving 9 bases between. Germline V gene lookup returns CDR1 SGHAT and CDR2 FQNNGV. DNA for the CDR3: TGTGCCAGCAGCTATGGGACATCAGATACGCAGTATTTT. It is translated as CASSYGTSDTQYF.

The gene calls are TRBV20-1 and TRBJ2-5; 14 bases are a match to TRBD2. The CDR3 totals 15 residues. Germline-derived CDR1 and CDR2 are DFQATT and SNEGSKA (reference sequence). V lost 6 bases and J lost 4; bases outside the gene matches: 7. CDR3 nucleotides: TGCAGTGCGACTAGCGGGGGGGCGTTGGTAGAGACCCAGTACTTC. Its protein product is CSATSGGALVETQYF.

Ten or more counts support this clonotype. V and J are TRBV6-2 or TRBV6-3 and TRBJ2-1, with 10 nucleotides matching TRBD2. Germline CDR1 is MNHEY and CDR2 is SVGEGT. The ends lost 7 bases at V and 3 bases at J; junction bases unmatched: 6. This CDR3 has 15 residues. The CDR3 region is CASNPGLAIYNEQFF. The CDR3 nucleotides are TGTGCCAGCAACCCGGGACTAGCGATCTACAATGAGCAGTTCTTC.

The V call is TRBV2, the J call TRBJ2-2, with 12 bases fitting TRBD2. Trimming took 9 bases from V and 5 from J; bases not matched to a gene: 4. Germline V gene data show CDR1 as SNHLY and CDR2 as FYNNEI. The CDR3 runs 14 residues. In nucleotides, the CDR3 is TGTGCCAGGAAGACTAGCGGGAGAACCGGGGAGCTGTTTTTT. This encodes CARKTSGRTGELFF.